This T cell receptor (beta chain) was sequenced for a study of T-cell memory formation after mild COVID-19. Findings and limits, study-wide: Pre-infection memory showed some responding clones, and this suggested that cross-reactive memory joined. Clones that contracted from day 15 to 85 had balanced CD4/CD8; later expanders were CD4+ biased. Nothing confirmed that second-wave clones peaking on day 37 were specific for SARS-CoV-2.

This clonotype was counted a few times. No antigen is known for it. Barcoded TCR alpha and TCR beta cDNA libraries with UMIs came from 5'RACE using constant-segment primers. TCRdb reanalysed the 5' RACE reads using MiXCR and keeps one entry per CDR3 protein. This table has around 80,000 distinct CDR3 sequences, approximately 15% appearing once. The CDR3 is 11 residues long. The V end lost 4 bases, the J end lost 10 bases, and 10 bases lay between the germline ends. Germline V CDR1 and CDR2: LNHDA, SQIVND (reference sequence). The sequence was obtained from an adult woman who had mild COVID-19 (a few samples of this study predate the infection). Cell type and time point are not known. This rearrangement joins TRBV19 to TRBJ1-2; D remains ambiguous. Sequenced sample: PBMCs or a T cell subset sorted from them (not recorded which). In DNA form, the CDR3 reads TGTGCCAGTAGTAACCCCGCTGTCTACACCTTC. This sequence encodes CASSNPAVYTF.